Below are 18 T cell receptor beta chains sequenced from a single sample in a study of graft-versus-host responses after intestinal transplantation. This table comes from immunoSEQ multiplex PCR, and its TCRdb copy is limited to in-frame clones, with some not included. The repertoire holds around 25,000 clones, about 39% seen once, with 0.66% in the top ten. The sample here was alloreactive CD4+ T cells from a mixed lymphocyte reaction culture, taken before intestinal transplant. The subset is: CFSE-low proliferating T cells sorted from approximately 6-day pre-transplant mixed lymphocyte reaction (GvH or HvG direction). Every receptor here comes from a human patient who received an intestinal transplant.

The DNA for the CDR3 is TGTGCCAGTAAGAAACTAGCGGGAGGCAACCCGAGCTCCTACAATGAGCAGTTCTTC. Its protein is CASKKLAGGNPSSYNEQFF. V usage is TRBV19 and J usage is TRBJ2-1, with 12 bases fitting TRBD2. CDR1 and CDR2 (germline): LNHDA, SQIVND (reference sequence). The CDR3 is 19 amino acids. The V gene end was trimmed by 7 bases and the J gene end by 0 bases; junction bases not matched to a gene: 13.

V is TRBV4-1 and J is TRBJ2-4; weak D call: TRBD2 (7 bases). V was clipped by 0 bases and J by 5 bases, with 17 bases between them. Per germline, CDR1 MGHRA and CDR2 YSYEKL. The CDR3 totals 17 residues. The chain's CDR3 is CASSQDWGGNRENIQYF. The CDR3 nucleotides are TGCGCCAGCAGCCAAGACTGGGGAGGGAACAGGGAAAACATTCAGTACTTC.

This clone was detected a few times. This rearrangement joins TRBV11-3 to TRBJ2-3; 10 nucleotides match TRBD2. The V gene end was trimmed by 1 base and the J gene end by 6 bases; junction bases not matched to a gene: 7. CDR1 is SGHNT and CDR2 is YENEEA in the germline V gene. There are 16 residues in the CDR3. The CDR3 sequence: CASSLVLAGSSDTQYF. CDR3 sequence (DNA): TGTGCCAGCAGCTTAGTACTAGCGGGGTCGTCGGATACGCAGTATTTT. Full variable domain (rest looked up from reference TRBV11-3 and TRBJ2-3): EAGVVQSPRYKIIEKKQPVAFWCNPISGHNTLYWYLQNLGQGPELLIRYENEEAVDDSQLPKDRFSAERLKGVDSTLKIQPAELGDSAVYLCASSLVLAGSSDTQYFGPGTRLTVL.

The rearrangement links TRBV6-5 to TRBJ2-7; 8 bases map to TRBD1. The germline CDR1 and CDR2 sequences are MNHEY and SVGAGI. V gave up 5 bases and J gave up 4 bases; unmatched junction bases: 10. CDR3 size: 15 residues. The CDR3 loop reads CASSATGQGYYEQYF. CDR3 coding DNA: TGTGCCAGCAGTGCGACCGGACAGGGTTATTACGAGCAGTACTTC.

The rearrangement joins TRBV19 to TRBJ2-1; weak D call: TRBD2 (5 bases). Germline CDR1 reads LNHDA; CDR2 reads SQIVND (reference sequence). Between the trimmed V and J ends, which lost 5 bases and 7 bases, there was a span of 18 bases. This CDR3 region has 15 residues. DNA of the CDR3: TGTGCCAGTAGTGGTTCAATGACCCGAGGGAATGAGCAGTTCTTC. It specifies CASSGSMTRGNEQFF.

The chain employs TRBV4-2 and TRBJ1-5; D is unclear. CDR1 is LGHNA and CDR2 is YNFKEQ in the germline V gene. V was shortened by 0 bases and J by 0 bases, with 18 bases between the two germline ends. The CDR3 loop spans 19 amino acids. CDR3 coding DNA: TGTGCCAGCAGCCAAGATGCGGACTTGGGCCACTATAGCAATCAGCCCCAGCATTTT. Translation gives CASSQDADLGHYSNQPQHF.

The CDR3 is CASSPWLAGVGQLNTQYF. For the CDR3, the DNA is TGTGCCAGCTCACCATGGCTAGCGGGAGTTGGGCAATTAAATACGCAGTATTTT. V gene TRBV18 combines with J gene TRBJ2-3; TRBD2 agrees at 10 bases. The CDR3 is made up of 18 amino acids. V was pared by 2 bases and J by 7 bases, with 15 bases of the junction left unmatched. The V gene's germline CDR1 is KGHSH and CDR2 LQKENI. The full variable domain, completed using reference TRBV18 and TRBJ2-3, is NAGVMQNPRHLVRRRGQEARLRCSPMKGHSHVYWYRQLPEEGLKFMVYLQKENIIDESGMPKERFSAEFPKEGPSILRIQQVVRGDSAAYFCASSPWLAGVGQLNTQYFGPGTRLTVL.

The rearrangement joins TRBV2 to TRBJ1-5; D is uncertain. Germline CDR1 and CDR2: SNHLY and FYNNEI. The CDR3 loop spans 14 amino acids. The V end was cut by 6 bases, the J end by 3 bases, with 12 bases between. Written as DNA, the CDR3 is TGTGCCAGCAGCGATAACACGTTCAATCAGCCCCAGCATTTT. Protein sequence: CASSDNTFNQPQHF.

The chain recombines TRBV6-6 with TRBJ2-1, with D hard to call. The CDR3 is 11 amino acids. Germline values: CDR1 MNHNY, CDR2 SVGAGI (reference sequence). V was pared by 5 bases and J by 12 bases, with 11 bases between. CDR3 bases: TGTGCCAGCAGTCCCCTCGTGCGGCAGTTCTTC. Translated, it gives CASSPLVRQFF.

The V call is TRBV19, the J call TRBJ2-3, with TRBD1 matching over 8 bases. Per germline, CDR1 LNHDA and CDR2 SQIVND (reference sequence). J was trimmed by 4 bases and V by 6 bases; bases with no gene match: 6. The CDR3 runs 14 residues. CDR3 region: CASRTGEAADTQYF. The CDR3 DNA is TGTGCCAGTAGGACAGGGGAGGCCGCAGATACGCAGTATTTT.

This clone has more than one count but fewer than ten. This rearrangement joins TRBV9 to TRBJ2-3, with 7 bases matching TRBD2. V lost 2 bases and J lost 2; bases outside the gene matches: 8. Germline CDR1 and CDR2: SGDLS and YYNGEE. This CDR3 contains 16 residues. The DNA of the CDR3 is TGTGCCAGCAGCGTCCGTCGGGACTACCCCACAGATACGCAGTATTTT. As protein: CASSVRRDYPTDTQYF.

CDR3 loop: CASSGWQGRGETQYF. DNA of the CDR3: TGTGCCAGCAGTGGGTGGCAGGGGAGAGGAGAGACCCAGTACTTC. The V call is TRBV25-1, the J call TRBJ2-5; a weak D match, TRBD1 (6 bases). V was shortened by 4 bases and J by 4 bases, with 16 bases between the two germline ends. The CDR3 covers 15 residues. Germline loops: CDR1 MGHDK, CDR2 SYGVNS.

Only a few counts were recorded for this clone. V gene TRBV7-8 combines with J gene TRBJ1-3; no clear D. Germline assignment: CDR1 SGHVS and CDR2 FQNEAQ. The CDR3 has 15 amino acids. V was cut by 1 base and J by 2 bases, with 9 bases left in between. CDR3 sequence: CASSLDFRAGNTIYF. In DNA, the CDR3 is TGTGCCAGCAGCTTAGATTTCCGGGCTGGAAACACCATATATTTT.

The chain recombines TRBV7-3 with TRBJ2-5; 13 bases line up with TRBD2. The V gene's germline CDR1 is SGHTA and CDR2 FQGTGA. The CDR3 runs 15 residues. With 5 bases clipped from V and 4 bases from J, the junction kept 4 bases outside the gene matches. This chain's CDR3 is CASSTSGGEVETQYF. CDR3 coding DNA: TGTGCCAGCAGCACTAGCGGGGGGGAAGTAGAGACCCAGTACTTC.

This clone has more than one count but fewer than ten. The J gene is TRBJ2-1, the V gene TRBV20-1; D ambiguous. The CDR3 is 11 residues long. CDR1 DFQATT and CDR2 SNEGSKA come from the germline V gene (reference sequence). CDR3: CSAAPYNEQFF. Written as DNA, the CDR3 is TGCAGCGCCGCGCCCTACAATGAGCAGTTCTTC.

The J gene is TRBJ1-2, the V gene TRBV23-1; 8 nucleotides line up with TRBD1. TRBV23-1 is assigned to the ORF class and has an uncertain function. This CDR3 comprises 14 residues. J gave up 6 bases and V 4 bases, and 7 bases lay outside the gene matches. The CDR3 here is CASSRLTGGDGYTF. In nucleotides, the CDR3 is TGCGCCAGCAGTCGCCTAACAGGGGGGGATGGCTACACCTTC.

There are a few counts of this clone. The CDR3 region has the DNA TGTGCCAGCAGCTTAGTGGCACCCCCTTTATCCGACGAGCAGTACTTC. Translated: CASSLVAPPLSDEQYF. This sequence joins TRBV11-3 and TRBJ2-7; D unclear. This CDR3 has 16 amino acids. The V gene's germline CDR1 is SGHNT and CDR2 YENEEA. V was clipped by 1 base and J by 5 bases, with 18 bases between them. Full variable domain (rest looked up from reference TRBV11-3 and TRBJ2-7): EAGVVQSPRYKIIEKKQPVAFWCNPISGHNTLYWYLQNLGQGPELLIRYENEEAVDDSQLPKDRFSAERLKGVDSTLKIQPAELGDSAVYLCASSLVAPPLSDEQYFGPGTRLTVT.

This clone was seen once. The chain links TRBV10-2 to TRBJ2-7; TRBD1 might be the D (6 bases). Trimming left V 6 bases short and J 0 bases short, with 12 bases between. The CDR3 covers 14 residues. Germline V lookup: CDR1 WSHSY, CDR2 SAAADI. The CDR3 loop is CASRLQGPSYEQYF. Here the CDR3 DNA reads TGCGCCAGCAGGTTACAGGGACCCTCCTACGAGCAGTACTTC.